These 13 T cell receptor beta chains originate from one sample sequenced in a study of blood T cell repertoires in COVID-19. Some clones are missing from TCRdb's copy, which holds only in-frame ones; the method was immunoSEQ multiplex PCR. The table includes about 200,000 clones, 88% detected once. Material: peripheral blood. Source of these receptors: a man between 18 and 35 years old with active or convalescent COVID-19.

The chain carries TRBV4-1 and TRBJ1-6, with D maybe TRBD1 (6 bases). Germline-derived CDR1 and CDR2 are MGHRA and YSYEKL. This CDR3 contains 16 residues. Trimming pared 3 bases from V and 8 bases from J, leaving 17 bases between. CDR3 amino acids: CASSQSIRDIDSPLHF. The CDR3 DNA sequence: TGCGCCAGCAGCCAGTCGATCCGGGACATTGATTCACCCCTCCACTTT.

The chain is built from TRBV6-5 and TRBJ1-2, with 7 nucleotides matching TRBD1. The germline V gene encodes CDR1 MNHEY and CDR2 SVGAGI. The CDR3 has 16 residues. The trim removed 0 bases at V and 4 bases at J, leaving 8 bases unmatched. The CDR3 loop is CASSYSTGLNVYGYTF. The DNA for the CDR3 is TGTGCCAGCAGTTACTCGACAGGGTTGAATGTCTATGGCTACACCTTC.

This clone occurred a few times. The chain couples TRBV2 to TRBJ2-2; D is perhaps TRBD1 (6 bases). Looked up from germline, CDR1 is SNHLY and CDR2 is FYNNEI. V gave up 5 bases and J gave up 2 bases, with 9 bases separating them. CDR3 size: 14 residues. The CDR3 region is CASSKDSNTGELFF. The CDR3 bases are TGTGCCAGCAGTAAGGACAGCAACACCGGGGAGCTGTTTTTT.

The rearrangement uses TRBV4-2 and TRBJ2-7; D not resolved. CDR3 length equals 15 residues. Trimming pared 1 base from V and 3 bases from J, leaving 13 bases between. The germline CDR1 and CDR2 sequences are LGHNA and YNFKEQ. The CDR3 sequence: CASSQASQAGYEQYF. The CDR3 nucleotides read TGTGCCAGCAGCCAAGCTTCGCAGGCCGGCTACGAGCAGTACTTC.

The chain links TRBV21-1 to TRBJ1-5. TRBV21-1 is listed as a pseudogene. This CDR3 spans 18 amino acids. In nucleotides, the CDR3 is TGTGCCAGCAGCAGACCCCCGGGCGGGTTTTTTAGCAATCAGCCCCAGCATTTT. Its translation is CASSRPPGGFFSNQPQHF.

V and J are TRBV19 and TRBJ2-3; TRBD2 is a possible D gene (6 bases). With 5 bases removed from V and 2 bases from J, the gap between germline ends came to 17 bases. The CDR3 length is 16 residues. Germline CDR1 is LNHDA and CDR2 is SQIVND (reference sequence). CDR3 in amino acids: CASSQQFAGNTDTQYF. The CDR3 DNA sequence: TGTGCCAGTAGTCAGCAATTTGCGGGAAACACAGATACGCAGTATTTT.

The chain combines TRBV2 with TRBJ2-2; 10 nucleotides line up with TRBD1. CDR1 and CDR2 (germline): SNHLY, FYNNEI. The length of the CDR3 is 14 residues. V lost 8 bases, J lost 4 bases, and 4 bases stayed unmatched. The CDR3 loop is CASLWDRGTGELFF. In nucleotides, the CDR3 is TGTGCCAGCCTCTGGGACAGGGGCACCGGGGAGCTGTTTTTT.

This sequence joins TRBV15 and TRBJ2-1; possibly TRBD1 for D (5 bases). CDR1 and CDR2 from the germline V gene are LNHNV and YYDKDF (reference sequence). The length of the CDR3 is 15 residues. V was shortened by 7 bases and J by 3 bases, with 16 bases between the two germline ends. CDR3 protein: CATMAGFSGYNEQFF. DNA of the CDR3: TGTGCCACCATGGCAGGGTTTTCCGGCTACAATGAGCAGTTCTTC.

The V call is TRBV25-1, the J call TRBJ1-1, with D tentatively TRBD1 (6 bases). CDR3 size: 15 residues. Germline V gene data show CDR1 as MGHDK and CDR2 as SYGVNS. Trimming cost V 4 bases and J 5 bases, with 17 bases left between them. DNA for the CDR3: TGTGCCAGCAGTGCCTCAGGGGATCTGGGTACTGAAGCTTTCTTT. Amino acid sequence: CASSASGDLGTEAFF.

The CDR3 DNA reads as TGTGCCTGGAGCCACGGGGGAGGCAATCAGCCCCAGCATTTT. This translates into CAWSHGGGNQPQHF. The chain joins TRBV30 to TRBJ1-5; possibly TRBD1 for D (5 bases). Germline loops: CDR1 GTSNPN, CDR2 SVGIG (reference sequence). V shed 3 bases and J shed 2 bases, with 11 bases lying between them. The CDR3 has 14 residues. The complete variable domain, with remaining parts taken from reference TRBV30 and TRBJ1-5, reads SQTIHQWPATLVQPVGSPLSLECTVEGTSNPNLYWYRQAAGRGLQLLFYSVGIGQISSEVPQNLSASRPQDRQFILSSKKLLLSDSGFYLCAWSHGGGNQPQHFGDGTRLSIL.

This rearrangement joins TRBV2 to TRBJ1-6; a possible D gene is TRBD1 (6 bases). Germline assignment: CDR1 SNHLY and CDR2 FYNNEI. This CDR3 comprises 15 residues. Trimming pared 1 base from V and 4 bases from J, leaving 8 bases between. The CDR3 DNA follows: TGTGCCAGCAGTGAAGGTAGGGGGTATAATTCACCCCTCCACTTT. The encoded protein is CASSEGRGYNSPLHF.

The chain couples TRBV6-6 to TRBJ1-6, with D possibly matching TRBD1 (6 bases). Trimming removed 2 bases from V and 7 bases from J, with 6 bases in between. In germline, CDR1 is MNHNY, CDR2 SVGAGI (reference sequence). The length of the CDR3 is 13 residues. For the CDR3, the DNA is TGTGCCAGCAGTTACCAGGGGAATTCACCCCTCCACTTT. Translating it yields CASSYQGNSPLHF.

The chain combines TRBV19 with TRBJ1-2; 7 nucleotides line up with TRBD1. CDR3 length equals 16 residues. Trimming at V came to 1 base and at J to 3 bases, leaving 8 bases not matched to a gene. CDR1 and CDR2 (germline): LNHDA, SQIVND (reference sequence). The CDR3 loop is CASSIGLRDSYYGYTF. The CDR3 region has the DNA TGTGCCAGTAGTATAGGATTACGGGACAGTTACTATGGCTACACCTTC.